The present entry profiles one T cell receptor beta chain with its context. The data were obtained in a study of T cell changes during pregnancy in multiple sclerosis. TCRdb keeps only in-frame clones here, not all; method: immunoSEQ multiplex PCR. Of under 20,000 clones in the sample, more than 75% were seen once. The CDR3 is 15 residues long. V was pared by 4 bases and J by 9 bases, with 20 bases between. The input for sequencing was CD8+ T cells from peripheral blood mononuclear cells, taken after pregnancy. The receptor was derived from a female donor with multiple sclerosis, enrolled in a pregnancy study. V is TRBV5-3 and J is TRBJ2-4; D is perhaps TRBD1 (5 bases). TRBV5-3 is marked as an open reading frame, function uncertain. The CDR3 spells CARSHPGLRQSIQYF. For the CDR3, the DNA is TGTGCCAGAAGCCACCCAGGGCTTCGCCAGAGCATTCAGTACTTC.